A selection of T cell receptor beta chains follows, all from one sample in a study of T cells in Graves' hyperthyroidism and ophthalmopathy. One entry per CDR3 protein results from TCRdb running MiXCR on the multiplex PCR reads. The repertoire includes fewer than 450,000 distinct CDR3 sequences, roughly 17% of them detected once, and roughly a third sits in the top ten. The sequenced sample consisted of blood. The receptors stem from a woman aged 25 to 45 with Graves' hyperthyroidism that later progressed to Graves' ophthalmopathy. CDR3s include the opening cysteine and the closing phenylalanine or tryptophan. Each record gives: J gene, D gene, clone size, V gene, CDR3 protein, CDR3 DNA. A D gene is named only where the DNA matches it firmly. A clone size is listed for some rows: how often the clone was seen (once, few, many), or a class if it is expanded.

>TRBJ2-7|.|many|TRBV2
CASRGRYTYEQYF
TGTGCCAGCAGGGGGAGATACACCTACGAGCAGTACTTC
>TRBJ2-1|TRBD1|.|TRBV20-1
CSAILGQGRNEQFF
TGCAGTGCTATCCTCGGACAGGGACGGAATGAGCAGTTCTTC
>TRBJ2-2|.|many|TRBV5-6
CASSAQTTGTGELFF
TGTGCCAGCAGCGCGCAGACAACGGGCACCGGGGAGCTGTTTTTT
>TRBJ2-7|TRBD1|many|TRBV7-2
CASSLVGGQAAYEQYF
TGTGCCAGCAGCTTAGTAGGGGGACAGGCAGCCTACGAGCAGTACTTC
>TRBJ1-2|.|many|TRBV29-1
CSVEQNYGYTF
TGCAGCGTTGAACAAAACTATGGCTACACCTTC
>TRBJ2-1|.|many|TRBV7-6
CASSLFADLEARRGEQFF
TGTGCCAGCAGCTTATTCGCTGACTTAGAGGCTAGGAGGGGTGAGCAGTTCTTC
>TRBJ1-2|.|.|TRBV6-5
CASSYPGGNYGYTF
TGTGCCAGCAGTTACCCCGGGGGGAACTATGGCTACACCTTC
>TRBJ2-7|TRBD2|many|TRBV27
CASSLRRRGNSYEQYF
TGTGCCAGCAGTTTAAGGCGGCGGGGGAACTCCTACGAGCAGTACTTC
>TRBJ2-3|.|many|TRBV15
CATSSSHLGRLRGTDTQYF
TGTGCCACCAGCAGCTCCCACCTAGGGCGGTTAAGGGGCACAGATACGCAGTATTTT
>TRBJ1-1|.|few|TRBV3-1
CASGQGVTSSMNTEAFF
TGTGCCAGCGGCCAAGGTGTAACCAGCTCCATGAACACTGAAGCTTTCTTT
>TRBJ2-7|TRBD1|.|TRBV7-9
CASSLSGTEYEQYF
TGTGCCAGCAGCTTAAGTGGGACAGAATACGAGCAGTACTTC
>TRBJ2-3|TRBD1|few|TRBV5-1
CASSWGTGSTDTQYF
TGCGCCAGCAGCTGGGGGACAGGGAGCACAGATACGCAGTATTTT
>TRBJ2-6|TRBD1|few|TRBV11-2
CASSPGQGEAGANVLTF
TGTGCCAGCAGCCCGGGACAGGGCGAAGCTGGGGCCAACGTCCTGACTTTC
>TRBJ1-1|TRBD1|many|TRBV30
CAWSIRTGTVEAFF
TGTGCCTGGAGTATCAGAACCGGGACAGTTGAAGCTTTCTTT
>TRBJ1-4|.|.|TRBV3-1
CASSQVGVLFF
TGTGCCAGCAGCCAAGTGGGGGTACTGTTTTTT
>TRBJ2-2|TRBD1|many|TRBV11-2
CASSFGQGGGELFF
TGTGCCAGCAGCTTCGGACAGGGCGGCGGGGAGCTGTTTTTT
>TRBJ1-1|.|many|TRBV4-1
CASSQDWGRTEAFF
TGTGCCAGCAGCCAAGATTGGGGACGTACTGAAGCTTTCTTT
>TRBJ2-2|TRBD1|.|TRBV19
CASAQDRRTGELFF
TGTGCTAGCGCCCAGGACAGGAGGACCGGGGAGCTGTTTTTT
>TRBJ2-1|TRBD1|many|TRBV29-1
CSVAGNRGINNEQFF
TGCAGCGTTGCCGGAAACAGGGGGATCAACAATGAGCAGTTCTTC